A single sample is the source of the 7 T cell receptor beta chains below, sequenced in a study of T cells expressing NK-cell markers. No DNA is given; TCRdb re-called the 5' RACE reads and lists each CDR3 protein once. Its table records about half a million distinct CDR3 sequences. Source material: blood T cells: a sorted CD56 or NKG2C T cell subset, CD4+ or CD8+ T cells, or bulk PBMC T cells (not recorded which). The receptors shown here come from a woman aged 45-59 years in good health.

The J gene is TRBJ2-1, the V gene TRBV27. CDR1 and CDR2 from the germline V gene are MNHEY and SMNVEV (reference sequence). The CDR3 is made up of 14 amino acids. CDR3 loop: CASSLSGFRDEQFF.

The chain combines TRBV24-1 with TRBJ2-5; TCRdb's D gene call, TRBD2, goes unchecked for lack of DNA. Germline V gives CDR1 KGHDR, CDR2 SFDVKD. CDR3 size: 16 residues. The CDR3: CATSGSRGTPQETQYF.

V is TRBV9 and J is TRBJ2-7; TCRdb returns TRBD1, unconfirmable since there is no DNA. Per the germline V gene, CDR1 is SGDLS and CDR2 is YYNGEE. This CDR3 has 11 residues. CDR3 sequence reads: CASSADRKQYF.

The J gene is TRBJ2-1, the V gene TRBV6-5; TCRdb selects TRBD1, and the lack of DNA leaves this call unchecked. There are 15 residues in the CDR3. Germline CDR1 and CDR2: MNHEY and SVGAGI. CDR3: CASSYFGQGANEQFF.

This chain joins TRBV19 and TRBJ2-3; TCRdb proposes TRBD1, but this gene call is untestable without DNA. Germline V lookup: CDR1 LNHDA, CDR2 SQIVND (reference sequence). This CDR3 comprises 15 residues. Here the CDR3 reads CASSLGQGNRDTQYF.

The chain couples TRBV29-1 to TRBJ2-3; TCRdb calls TRBD2, which cannot be checked without DNA. The CDR3 consists of 14 residues. The V gene's germline CDR1 is SQVTM and CDR2 ANQGSEA. This CDR3 reads CSVEEAERGNTQYF.

V and J are TRBV19 and TRBJ2-1; absent DNA, TCRdb's TRBD2 call cannot be checked. CDR3 size: 13 residues. Germline V gives CDR1 LNHDA, CDR2 SQIVND (reference sequence). The CDR3 spells CASSRAGVYEQFF.